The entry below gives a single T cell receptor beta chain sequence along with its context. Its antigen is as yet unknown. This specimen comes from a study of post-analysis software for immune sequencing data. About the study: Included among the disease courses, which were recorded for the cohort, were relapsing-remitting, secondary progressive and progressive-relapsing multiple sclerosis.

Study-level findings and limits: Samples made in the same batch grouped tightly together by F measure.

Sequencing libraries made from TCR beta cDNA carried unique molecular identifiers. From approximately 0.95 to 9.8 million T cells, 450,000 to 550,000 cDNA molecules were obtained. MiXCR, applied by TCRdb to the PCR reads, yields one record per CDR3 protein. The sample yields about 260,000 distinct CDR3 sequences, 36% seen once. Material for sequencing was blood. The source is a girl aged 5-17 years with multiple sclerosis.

DNA for the CDR3: TGTGCCAGCAGTTATATTCGAGAGAACGAGCAGTACTTC. It encodes CASSYIRENEQYF. The chain uses TRBV6-5 and TRBJ2-5; D not certain. The J call could be wrong; TRBJ2-7 is a better fit for the DNA end. The CDR3 is 13 amino acids. Germline V CDR1 and CDR2: MNHEY, SVGAGI.